The table lists the clone carrying this T cell receptor beta chain with a few counts. What it binds is not known. The sample comes from a study of identical twins. Study-wide results and limits: Rather than following the same donors, the conclusions depended on cross-sectional statistical analysis. Out-of-frame beta sequences exhibited a weaker degree of excess twin sharing. A lower insertion count was a feature of abundant cord blood beta clonotypes, with no such feature in memory repertoires.

The CDR3 is 15 amino acids. Trimming left V 1 base short and J 4 bases short, with 17 bases between. Germline CDR1 reads DFQATT; CDR2 reads SNEGSKA (reference sequence). Unique molecular identifiers were present on the cDNA, which also gained a universal primer site by template switching. In TCRdb, the 5' RACE reads were re-called with MiXCR into one record per CDR3 protein. The repertoire holds about 700,000 distinct CDR3 sequences, with 8% to 9% as singletons. The same sample was also studied in work on yellow fever vaccine responses in identical twins.

The TCR comes from a woman under 30 in good health. Material: PBMCs. The chain carries TRBV20-1 and TRBJ2-7, with a weak D call TRBD1 (5 bases). The CDR3: CSARATTGQGYEQYF. In DNA, the CDR3 is TGCAGTGCTAGAGCCACTACAGGACAAGGGTACGAGCAGTACTTC.